The 27 T cell receptor beta chains below were found in one sample sequenced in a study of Ad26.COV2.S vaccination and SARS-CoV-2 variants. Stated treatment: around 19 received Ad26.COV2.S at low or high dose, single or two shots; about 5 received placebo; per-sample allocation not given. The investigators took samples on day 63 after the first vaccine or placebo injection. Only in-frame clones appear in the TCRdb table, and some are missing; sequencing was by immunoSEQ multiplex PCR. The data hold a few hundred thousand clones, with roughly 90% observed a single time. The sample was peripheral blood, taken in a trial of Ad26.COV2.S vaccine versus placebo. All receptors derive from a person aged 18-65 years who received the Ad26.COV2.S COVID-19 vaccine or a placebo.

The CDR3 region is CASSKGLAGTYEQYF. The CDR3 DNA is TGTGCCAGCAGCAAGGGACTAGCGGGAACCTACGAGCAGTACTTC. The rearrangement joins TRBV5-4 to TRBJ2-7; the match to TRBD2 covers 13 bases. V dropped 4 bases and J dropped 2; count of bases not matched to a gene: 3. CDR1 is SGHNT and CDR2 is YYREEE in the germline V gene (reference sequence). CDR3 length equals 15 residues.

V gene TRBV10-1 combines with J gene TRBJ2-1; 8 nucleotides align to TRBD2. The CDR3 has 16 residues. Trimming took 6 bases from V and 9 from J; bases not matched to a gene: 16. Germline assignment: CDR1 WNHNN and CDR2 SYGVQD (reference sequence). CDR3 region: CASSPHGAGALGEQFF. The CDR3 DNA reads as TGCGCCAGCAGCCCCCACGGAGCGGGAGCTCTGGGTGAGCAGTTCTTC.

The chain joins TRBV5-1 to TRBJ2-7, with a tentative D call TRBD2 (6 bases). Per germline, CDR1 SGHRS and CDR2 YFSETQ. CDR3 length: 13 residues. The ends were cut back, 8 bases at V and 0 bases at J, with 12 bases in the middle. The CDR3 sequence is CASTGGISYEQYF. CDR3 sequence (DNA): TGCGCCAGTACAGGAGGGATCTCCTACGAGCAGTACTTC. Full variable domain (remainder filled in from reference TRBV5-1 and TRBJ2-7): KAGVTQTPRYLIKTRGQQVTLSCSPISGHRSVSWYQQTPGQGLQFLFEYFSETQRNKGNFPGRFSGRQFSNSRSEMNVSTLELGDSALYLCASTGGISYEQYFGPGTRLTVT.

The chain recombines TRBV18 with TRBJ1-1, with D possibly being TRBD1 (6 bases). The V gene's germline CDR1 is KGHSH and CDR2 LQKENI. The ends were cut back, 3 bases at V and 2 bases at J, with 13 bases in the middle. This CDR3 spans 15 amino acids. The chain's CDR3 is CASSPRRTENTEAFF. CDR3 nucleotides: TGTGCCAGCTCACCGAGAAGGACAGAAAACACTGAAGCTTTCTTT.

This chain connects TRBV4-1 to TRBJ2-1, with 11 positions matching TRBD2. In germline, CDR1 is MGHRA, CDR2 YSYEKL. This CDR3 is built from 15 residues. V dropped 2 bases and J dropped 15; count of bases not matched to a gene: 12. CDR3 nucleotide sequence: TGCGCCAGCAGCCAACCAAACGCCAGACTAGCGGGGCTGTTCTTC. The encoded protein is CASSQPNARLAGLFF.

This clone was found once. This chain connects TRBV6-6 to TRBJ2-1; TRBD1 matches 11 bases. The CDR3 length is 16 residues. The J segment lost 3 bases and the V segment lost 7 bases, leaving 8 bases of the junction unmatched. Germline V gives CDR1 MNHNY, CDR2 SVGAGI (reference sequence). The chain's CDR3 is CASTTGQGAIYNEQFF. The CDR3 nucleotides are TGTGCCAGCACCACAGGACAGGGGGCGATCTACAATGAGCAGTTCTTC.

This clone was counted once. The V and J genes are TRBV6-5 and TRBJ1-1; D not resolved. Trimming cost V 6 bases and J 1 base, with 6 bases left between them. The CDR3 covers 12 residues. Germline CDR1 reads MNHEY; CDR2 reads SVGAGI. CDR3 sequence (DNA): TGTGCCAGCAGGGACCAGAACACTGAAGCTTTCTTT. Translation gives CASRDQNTEAFF.

A few counts support this clone. The chain recombines TRBV11-1 with TRBJ2-7, with TRBD1 identical over 8 bases. With 9 bases clipped from V and 7 bases from J, the junction kept 5 bases outside the gene matches. Per the germline V gene, CDR1 is SGHAT and CDR2 is FQDESV (reference sequence). The CDR3 loop spans 11 amino acids. CDR3 bases: TGTGCCAGTGGACAGGGTCTAGAGCAGTACTTC. Translated: CASGQGLEQYF.

This clone was observed a single time. V and J are TRBV5-1 and TRBJ2-2; TRBD2 matches 9 bases. This CDR3 has 18 residues. From germline, CDR1 is SGHRS and CDR2 YFSETQ. Losses at the gene ends were 4 bases for V and 0 bases for J; bases not matched to a gene: 10. Written as DNA, the CDR3 is TGCGCCAGCAGCCTAGGACTAGCGATAACATCGAACACCGGGGAGCTGTTTTTT. It translates to CASSLGLAITSNTGELFF.

The rearrangement uses TRBV19 and TRBJ2-3; 8 positions agree with TRBD1. Germline values: CDR1 LNHDA, CDR2 SQIVND (reference sequence). The V and J ends lost 6 bases and 4 bases, in that order; junction bases with no gene match: 9. The CDR3 has 15 amino acids. The CDR3 is CASSNRGMRADTQYF. CDR3 in DNA: TGTGCCAGTAGCAACAGGGGGATGAGGGCAGATACGCAGTATTTT.

This chain uses TRBV28 with TRBJ1-2; D is undetermined. CDR1 and CDR2 from the germline V gene are MDHEN and SYDVKM. Trimming removed 8 bases at V and 7 bases at J, with 17 bases between. The CDR3 runs 13 residues. Written as DNA, the CDR3 is TGTGCCAGCGCTCAATTGAAAGGGAGTGGCTACACCTTC. Translating gives CASAQLKGSGYTF.

This rearrangement joins TRBV29-1 to TRBJ2-3; the D gene is possibly TRBD1 (5 bases). Germline V CDR1 and CDR2: SQVTM, ANQGSEA. The CDR3 covers 13 residues. V was shortened by 6 bases and J by 2 bases, with 12 bases between the two germline ends. The CDR3 DNA reads TGCAGCGTGGCTCAGGGCCTCACAGATACGCAGTATTTT. It encodes CSVAQGLTDTQYF.

Notes on this clone: Other nucleotide sequences in the sample specify the same CDR3. This chain uses TRBV18 with TRBJ1-5; D is possibly TRBD1 (5 bases). Trimming took 1 base from V and 3 from J, leaving 7 bases between them. This CDR3 spans 14 amino acids. From germline, CDR1 is KGHSH and CDR2 LQKENI. The CDR3 bases are TGTGCCAGCTCACCACAGGGGTCCAATCAGCCCCAGCATTTT. Translation gives CASSPQGSNQPQHF.

The chain uses TRBV5-4 and TRBJ2-7, with D perhaps assigned TRBD1 or TRBD2 (5 bases each). Per the germline V gene, CDR1 is SGHNT and CDR2 is YYREEE (reference sequence). V dropped 3 bases and J dropped 7 bases, with 14 bases sitting between them. This CDR3 comprises 13 residues. CDR3 loop: CASSWDRDAEQYF. The CDR3 DNA reads TGTGCCAGCAGCTGGGACCGGGACGCGGAGCAGTACTTC.

The V and J genes are TRBV4-1 and TRBJ2-7; D might be TRBD1 (6 bases). The CDR3 runs to 16 residues. Trimming took 4 bases from V and 3 from J, leaving 19 bases between them. In germline, CDR1 is MGHRA, CDR2 YSYEKL. The CDR3 nucleotides read TGCGCCAGCAGCCTTAGACACGGGCAAGGGGGCTACGAGCAGTACTTC. Protein product: CASSLRHGQGGYEQYF.

The gene calls are TRBV7-2 and TRBJ1-5, with D perhaps TRBD1 (5 bases). V was cut by 2 bases and J by 9 bases, with 8 bases left in between. Germline CDR1 reads SGHTA; CDR2 reads FQGNSA. This CDR3 is 12 amino acids long. The CDR3 is CASSLQGTPQHF. The CDR3 DNA is TGTGCCAGCAGCTTACAGGGTACGCCCCAGCATTTT.

This sequence joins TRBV24-1 and TRBJ2-3; D is undetermined. The CDR3 totals 13 residues. Trimming removed 5 bases from V and 3 bases from J, with 8 bases in between. CDR1 and CDR2 from the germline V gene are KGHDR and SFDVKD. This CDR3 is CATSGYGTDTQYF. Here the CDR3 DNA reads TGTGCCACCAGTGGATACGGTACAGATACGCAGTATTTT.

The chain combines TRBV4-3 with TRBJ2-3; the D is unclear. CDR3 length equals 15 residues. V was trimmed by 4 bases and J by 0 bases, leaving 11 bases between them. CDR1 is LGHNA and CDR2 is YSLEER in the germline V gene. This CDR3 is CASSPLDRSTDTQYF. As DNA, the CDR3 is TGCGCCAGCAGCCCCTTGGACCGTAGCACAGATACGCAGTATTTT.

The V call is TRBV7-2, the J call TRBJ1-6, with TRBD1 as a possible D gene (6 bases). Germline V gene lookup returns CDR1 SGHTA and CDR2 FQGNSA. This CDR3 is built from 15 residues. V was clipped by 1 base and J by 9 bases, with 13 bases between them. CDR3 nucleotide sequence: TGTGCCAGCAGCTTAGATGACAGGCTAGGTTCACCCCTCCACTTT. Its translation: CASSLDDRLGSPLHF. The whole variable domain, filled in from reference TRBV7-2 and TRBJ1-6, reads GAGVSQSPSNKVTEKGKDVELRCDPISGHTALYWYRQSLGQGLEFLIYFQGNSAPDKSGLPSDRFSAERTGGSVSTLTIQRTQQEDSAVYLCASSLDDRLGSPLHFGNGTRLTVT.

CDR3 sequence: CASSQVPHSYEQYF. CDR3 nucleotides: TGCGCCAGCAGCCAGGTTCCGCACTCCTACGAGCAGTACTTC. The chain recombines TRBV4-1 with TRBJ2-7; no reliable D call. Germline V gives CDR1 MGHRA, CDR2 YSYEKL. This CDR3 has 14 residues. Trimming took 3 bases from V and 0 from J, leaving 9 bases between them.

This rearrangement joins TRBV27 to TRBJ2-7, with 10 bases identical to TRBD2. The V gene's germline CDR1 is MNHEY and CDR2 SMNVEV (reference sequence). J gave up 0 bases and V 7 bases, and 9 bases lay outside the gene matches. CDR3 length equals 16 residues. The CDR3 nucleotides read TGTGCCAGCAAAAGGTCACTAGCGGGAAGCTCCTACGAGCAGTACTTC. Its translation is CASKRSLAGSSYEQYF.

The chain uses TRBV7-2 and TRBJ1-2; D not resolved. The CDR3 sequence is 15 residues long. Germline lookup yields CDR1 SGHTA and CDR2 FQGNSA. The ends were cut back, 0 bases at V and 2 bases at J, with 10 bases in the middle. The CDR3 region is CASSLAKGLNYGYTF. CDR3 in DNA: TGTGCCAGCAGCTTAGCAAAGGGTTTAAACTATGGCTACACCTTC.

V gene TRBV7-9 combines with J gene TRBJ1-4, with D maybe TRBD1 (5 bases). The CDR3 consists of 15 residues. CDR1 SEHNR and CDR2 FQNEAQ come from the germline V gene (reference sequence). Between the trimmed V and J ends, which lost 5 bases and 8 bases, there was a span of 18 bases. The CDR3 spells CASSPPLGPGEKLFF. The CDR3 region has the DNA TGTGCCAGCAGCCCGCCATTGGGGCCGGGGGAAAAACTGTTTTTT.

The CDR3 loop reads CASSLPTSGRPRGTQYF. DNA for the CDR3: TGTGCCAGCAGTCTTCCGACTAGCGGGCGTCCGCGGGGGACCCAGTACTTC. The chain uses TRBV6-2 or TRBV6-3 and TRBJ2-5, with TRBD2 identical over 10 bases. V lost 5 bases, J lost 7 bases, and 16 bases stayed unmatched. Germline V gives CDR1 MNHEY, CDR2 SVGEGT. The CDR3 is 17 amino acids.

The chain joins TRBV14 to TRBJ2-3; possibly TRBD2 for D (5 bases). There are 15 residues in the CDR3. Germline lookup yields CDR1 SGHDN and CDR2 FVKESK. Trimming pared 0 bases from V and 6 bases from J, leaving 13 bases between. The CDR3 loop reads CASSQDLVRGDTQYF. CDR3 in DNA: TGTGCCAGCAGCCAAGACCTAGTGAGAGGGGATACGCAGTATTTT.

This rearrangement joins TRBV4-3 to TRBJ1-4, with a possible D match to TRBD1 (5 bases). Per germline, CDR1 LGHNA and CDR2 YSLEER. The V and J ends lost 2 bases and 8 bases respectively, with 12 bases between them. The length of the CDR3 is 14 residues. The DNA of the CDR3 is TGCGCCAGCAGCCAAACTTATAAGGGGGAAAAACTGTTTTTT. Its translation: CASSQTYKGEKLFF.

The rearrangement joins TRBV2 to TRBJ2-3; D remains unclear. The CDR3 length is 10 residues. Trimming stripped 9 bases from V and 8 bases from J, with 9 bases between. In germline, CDR1 is SNHLY, CDR2 FYNNEI. CDR3 nucleotide sequence: TGTGCCAGTTTGCTCGGTACGCAGTATTTT. Translating gives CASLLGTQYF.